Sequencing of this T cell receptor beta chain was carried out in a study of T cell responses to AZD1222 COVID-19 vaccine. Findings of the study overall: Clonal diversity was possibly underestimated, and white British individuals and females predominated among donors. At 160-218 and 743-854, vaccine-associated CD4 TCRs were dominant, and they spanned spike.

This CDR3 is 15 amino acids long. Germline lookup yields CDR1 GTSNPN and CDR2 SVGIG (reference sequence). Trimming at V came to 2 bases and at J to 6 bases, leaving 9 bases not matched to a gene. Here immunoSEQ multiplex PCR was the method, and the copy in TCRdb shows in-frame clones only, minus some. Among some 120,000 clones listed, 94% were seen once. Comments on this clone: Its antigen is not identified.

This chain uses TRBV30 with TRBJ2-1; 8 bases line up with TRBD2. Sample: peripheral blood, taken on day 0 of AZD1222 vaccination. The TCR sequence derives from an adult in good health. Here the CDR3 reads CAWSFYSGKVNEQFF. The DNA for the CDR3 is TGTGCCTGGAGTTTCTATAGCGGGAAGGTCAATGAGCAGTTCTTC.